Each of the 20 T cell receptor beta chains below was sequenced from the same sample in a study of shared clonotypes between healthy human individuals. The table came from immunoSEQ multiplex PCR; TCRdb's copy has only in-frame clones and leaves some out. This sample has about 1 million clones, with roughly 70% found just once. The material sequenced was memory CD4+ T cells sorted from blood. The subset: CD45RA-negative fraction. The receptors shown here come from a man in his late teens or twenties in good health.

The gene calls are TRBV5-1 and TRBJ1-2; D may be TRBD1 (5 bases). The CDR3 spans 14 residues. Germline V gives CDR1 SGHRS, CDR2 YFSETQ. V lost 1 base to trimming and J lost 3 bases, with 10 bases between them. CDR3 DNA sequence: TGCGCCAGCAGCTTGTTGGTGACAGACTATGGCTACACCTTC. Its translation is CASSLLVTDYGYTF.

This clone has more than one count but fewer than ten. An end of the junction does not agree with germline; a read error may underlie this. The J gene is TRBJ2-3, the V gene TRBV6-6; D might be TRBD2 (6 bases). Germline V gives CDR1 MNHNY, CDR2 SVGAGI (reference sequence). The CDR3 extends over 14 amino acids. The CDR3 here is CASSTGDSTYTQYF. The CDR3 nucleotides are TGTGCCAGCAGTACGGGGGACTCCACATATACGCAGTATTTT.

The chain uses TRBV19 and TRBJ1-5; TRBD1 matches 9 bases. The CDR3 contains 19 residues. Unmatched junction bases numbered 16, after V lost 2 bases and J lost 5 bases. Germline lookup yields CDR1 LNHDA and CDR2 SQIVND (reference sequence). The CDR3 bases are TGTGCCAGTAGTATATCCGGGACAGGGAAGGGGACTGGGCATCAGCCCCAGCATTTT. Translating it yields CASSISGTGKGTGHQPQHF.

This chain connects TRBV27 to TRBJ1-4, with no clear D. This CDR3 has 15 residues. Germline loops: CDR1 MNHEY, CDR2 SMNVEV (reference sequence). Trimming shortened V by 6 bases and J by 0 bases, and 11 bases separated the two germline ends. The CDR3 DNA is TGTGCCAGCAGCCGCTTTCAGGCAACTAATGAAAAACTGTTTTTT. Translation: CASSRFQATNEKLFF.

J is TRBJ2-1 and V is TRBV7-9; D gene ambiguous. Germline V gene data show CDR1 as SEHNR and CDR2 as FQNEAQ (reference sequence). Trimming left V 3 bases short and J 6 bases short, with 12 bases between. CDR3 length: 14 amino acids. CDR3 in amino acids: CASSLTAPSNEQFF. CDR3 in DNA: TGTGCCAGCAGCTTGACTGCCCCCTCCAATGAGCAGTTCTTC.

The chain has TRBV5-6 and TRBJ1-1; no definite D call. V lost 1 base, J lost 6 bases, and 10 bases lay in between. In germline, CDR1 is SGHDT, CDR2 YYEEEE. The length of the CDR3 is 13 residues. The CDR3 DNA sequence: TGTGCCAGCAGCTTGCTGTCGGATCCTGAAGCTTTCTTT. Residues: CASSLLSDPEAFF.

The chain uses TRBV11-2 and TRBJ2-1, with D unresolved. This CDR3 comprises 13 residues. Trimming took 5 bases from V and 8 from J, leaving 13 bases between them. The germline CDR1 and CDR2 sequences are SGHAT and FQNNGV. This CDR3 reads CASSPGPRHEQFF. The CDR3 coding sequence is TGTGCCAGCAGCCCCGGGCCCCGGCATGAGCAGTTCTTC.

A note on this clone: A read error likely explains this, since a far larger clone differs by one base. The chain has TRBV11-2 and TRBJ2-7, with D hard to call. Germline lookup yields CDR1 SGHAT and CDR2 FQNNGV. This CDR3 contains 11 residues. Trimming removed 5 bases from V and 2 bases from J, with 4 bases in between. CDR3 protein: CASSVTYEQYF. In DNA form, the CDR3 reads TGTGCCAGCAGCGTCACCTACGAGCAGTACTTC.

The chain carries TRBV10-3 and TRBJ2-1, with TRBD1 matching over 7 bases. From germline, CDR1 is ENHRY and CDR2 SYGVKD. V was pared by 0 bases and J by 12 bases, with 5 bases of the junction left unmatched. The CDR3 loop spans 13 amino acids. In DNA form, the CDR3 reads TGTGCCATCAGTGAGTCCCCTAACAGGGGGCAGTTCTTC. It translates to CAISESPNRGQFF.

The rearrangement uses TRBV5-6 and TRBJ1-6, with D unclear. The CDR3 is 15 amino acids. CDR1 and CDR2 (germline): SGHDT, YYEEEE. The V end lost 7 bases, the J end lost 4 bases, and 15 bases lay between the germline ends. DNA for the CDR3: TGTGCCAGCCAGCTTCGGTTGGGATATAATTCACCCCTCCACTTT. Translating it yields CASQLRLGYNSPLHF.

The rearrangement uses TRBV4-1 and TRBJ2-7, with 7 bases lining up with TRBD2. CDR1 and CDR2 (germline): MGHRA, YSYEKL. CDR3 length equals 16 residues. V was pared by 1 base and J by 1 base, with 7 bases of the junction left unmatched. The CDR3 region has the DNA TGCGCCAGCAGCCAAGGTCGCGGGAGTCTGTCCTACGAGCAGTACTTC. Its protein is CASSQGRGSLSYEQYF.

This chain links TRBV28 with TRBJ1-2; 11 bases fit TRBD1. This CDR3 is 14 amino acids long. The trim removed 6 bases at V and 5 bases at J, leaving 5 bases unmatched. The germline V gene has CDR1 MDHEN and CDR2 SYDVKM. CDR3 nucleotide sequence: TGTGCCAGCAGCCGGGACAGGGGGTTATATGGCTACACCTTC. Its translation is CASSRDRGLYGYTF.

This chain links TRBV5-1 with TRBJ1-2, with a possible D match to TRBD1 (6 bases). The germline gives CDR1 SGHRS, CDR2 YFSETQ. The ends were cut back, 4 bases at V and 1 base at J, with 11 bases in the middle. CDR3 length: 14 amino acids. CDR3 residues: CASSVEQGNYGYTF. The CDR3 nucleotides read TGCGCCAGCAGCGTGGAACAGGGTAACTATGGCTACACCTTC.

V gene TRBV15 combines with J gene TRBJ1-3, with D possibly TRBD1 on 6 matching bases. The CDR3 contains 16 residues. Trimming shortened V by 0 bases and J by 4 bases, and 13 bases separated the two germline ends. Germline values: CDR1 LNHNV, CDR2 YYDKDF (reference sequence). CDR3: CATSRDTGRGGNTIYF. The CDR3 DNA is TGTGCCACCAGCAGAGATACAGGGCGAGGGGGAAACACCATATATTTT.

J is TRBJ1-2 and V is TRBV28, with D possibly TRBD1 on 5 matching bases. The CDR3 extends over 13 amino acids. Trimming cost V 5 bases and J 4 bases, with 11 bases left between them. Germline V CDR1 and CDR2: MDHEN, SYDVKM. The chain's CDR3 is CASSPPGGYGYTF. As DNA, the CDR3 is TGTGCCAGCAGTCCCCCGGGGGGCTATGGCTACACCTTC.

The V gene is TRBV30, the J gene TRBJ2-1; TRBD2 aligns across 14 bases. CDR1 is GTSNPN and CDR2 is SVGIG in the germline V gene (reference sequence). The CDR3 spans 18 residues. The trim removed 1 base at V and 9 bases at J, leaving 14 bases unmatched. The CDR3 sequence: CAWSAAWTSGRKFGEQFF. The CDR3 region has the DNA TGTGCCTGGAGTGCAGCATGGACTAGCGGGAGGAAGTTTGGTGAGCAGTTCTTC.

This clone was found a few times. CDR3 amino acids: CASSPLDTYEQYF. The CDR3 DNA follows: TGTGCCAGCAGCCCCCTGGACACCTACGAGCAGTACTTC. The chain combines TRBV7-2 with TRBJ2-7; possibly TRBD1 for D (5 bases). CDR3 length: 13 amino acids. Trimming took 5 bases from V and 2 from J, leaving 10 bases between them. Germline values: CDR1 SGHTA, CDR2 FQGNSA. The full variable domain, in which reference TRBV7-2 and TRBJ2-7 provide the parts outside the CDR3, is GAGVSQSPSNKVTEKGKDVELRCDPISGHTALYWYRQSLGQGLEFLIYFQGNSAPDKSGLPSDRFSAERTGGSVSTLTIQRTQQEDSAVYLCASSPLDTYEQYFGPGTRLTVT.

The chain is built from TRBV19 and TRBJ1-3; D ambiguous. The V end lost 5 bases, the J end lost 0 bases, and 14 bases lay between the germline ends. Germline loops: CDR1 LNHDA, CDR2 SQIVND (reference sequence). This CDR3 contains 16 residues. This chain's CDR3 is CASSVGLKSSGNTIYF. As DNA, the CDR3 is TGTGCCAGTAGTGTTGGGCTGAAGAGCTCTGGAAACACCATATATTTT. The variable domain in full, completed from reference TRBV19 and TRBJ1-3, reads DGGITQSPKYLFRKEGQNVTLSCEQNLNHDAMYWYRQDPGQGLRLIYYSQIVNDFQKGDIAEGYSVSREKKESFPLTVTSAQKNPTAFYLCASSVGLKSSGNTIYFGEGSWLTVV.

This clone has ten or more counts. V usage is TRBV6-6 and J usage is TRBJ1-1; 7 nucleotides agree with TRBD1. Trimming at V came to 6 bases and at J to 9 bases, leaving 10 bases not matched to a gene. The CDR3 runs 13 residues. CDR1 is MNHNY, CDR2 SVGAGI, per germline (reference sequence). The CDR3 loop is CASSQNRQGQAFF. The CDR3 coding sequence is TGTGCCAGCAGCCAAAATCGACAGGGCCAAGCTTTCTTT.

The CDR3 reads CASSFDWGNTGELFF. In nucleotides, the CDR3 is TGCGCCAGCAGTTTCGACTGGGGGAACACCGGGGAGCTGTTTTTT. The chain links TRBV5-1 to TRBJ2-2; D gene ambiguous. Germline V gene sequence: CDR1 SGHRS, CDR2 YFSETQ. The length of the CDR3 is 15 residues. Trimming took 5 bases from V and 1 from J, leaving 12 bases between them.